This note documents a single T cell receptor beta chain sequence. The repertoire was sequenced with immunoSEQ multiplex PCR; TCRdb's copy has only in-frame clones and lacks some. Here the sample spans some 120,000 clones, around four fifths being singletons. The CDR3 runs to 15 residues. CDR1 and CDR2 (germline): MNHNS, SASEGT. V was clipped by 2 bases and J by 1 base, with 11 bases between them. This sample was taken from a study of blood T cell repertoires in COVID-19. The sample was peripheral blood. This receptor was taken from a man in his sixties with acute or convalescent COVID-19. This sequence joins TRBV6-1 and TRBJ1-2; D is perhaps TRBD1 (5 bases). The DNA of the CDR3 is TGTGCCAGCAGTGAACCCGGGGGAGGTAACTATGGCTACACCTTC. Residues: CASSEPGGGNYGYTF.